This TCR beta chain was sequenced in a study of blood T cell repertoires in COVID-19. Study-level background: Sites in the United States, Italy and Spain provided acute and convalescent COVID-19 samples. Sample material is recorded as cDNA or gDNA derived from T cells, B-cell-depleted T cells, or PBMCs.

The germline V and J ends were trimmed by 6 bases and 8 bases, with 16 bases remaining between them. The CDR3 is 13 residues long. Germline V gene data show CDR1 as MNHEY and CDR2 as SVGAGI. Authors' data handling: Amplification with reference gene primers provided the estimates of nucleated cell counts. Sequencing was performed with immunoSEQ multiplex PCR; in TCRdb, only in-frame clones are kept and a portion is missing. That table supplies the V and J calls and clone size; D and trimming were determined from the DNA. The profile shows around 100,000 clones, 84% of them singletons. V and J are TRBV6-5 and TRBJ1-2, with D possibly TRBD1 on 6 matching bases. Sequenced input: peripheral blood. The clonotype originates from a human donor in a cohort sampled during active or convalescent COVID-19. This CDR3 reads CASSPEGERGYTF. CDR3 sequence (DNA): TGTGCCAGCAGCCCCGAGGGGGAGAGGGGCTACACCTTC.